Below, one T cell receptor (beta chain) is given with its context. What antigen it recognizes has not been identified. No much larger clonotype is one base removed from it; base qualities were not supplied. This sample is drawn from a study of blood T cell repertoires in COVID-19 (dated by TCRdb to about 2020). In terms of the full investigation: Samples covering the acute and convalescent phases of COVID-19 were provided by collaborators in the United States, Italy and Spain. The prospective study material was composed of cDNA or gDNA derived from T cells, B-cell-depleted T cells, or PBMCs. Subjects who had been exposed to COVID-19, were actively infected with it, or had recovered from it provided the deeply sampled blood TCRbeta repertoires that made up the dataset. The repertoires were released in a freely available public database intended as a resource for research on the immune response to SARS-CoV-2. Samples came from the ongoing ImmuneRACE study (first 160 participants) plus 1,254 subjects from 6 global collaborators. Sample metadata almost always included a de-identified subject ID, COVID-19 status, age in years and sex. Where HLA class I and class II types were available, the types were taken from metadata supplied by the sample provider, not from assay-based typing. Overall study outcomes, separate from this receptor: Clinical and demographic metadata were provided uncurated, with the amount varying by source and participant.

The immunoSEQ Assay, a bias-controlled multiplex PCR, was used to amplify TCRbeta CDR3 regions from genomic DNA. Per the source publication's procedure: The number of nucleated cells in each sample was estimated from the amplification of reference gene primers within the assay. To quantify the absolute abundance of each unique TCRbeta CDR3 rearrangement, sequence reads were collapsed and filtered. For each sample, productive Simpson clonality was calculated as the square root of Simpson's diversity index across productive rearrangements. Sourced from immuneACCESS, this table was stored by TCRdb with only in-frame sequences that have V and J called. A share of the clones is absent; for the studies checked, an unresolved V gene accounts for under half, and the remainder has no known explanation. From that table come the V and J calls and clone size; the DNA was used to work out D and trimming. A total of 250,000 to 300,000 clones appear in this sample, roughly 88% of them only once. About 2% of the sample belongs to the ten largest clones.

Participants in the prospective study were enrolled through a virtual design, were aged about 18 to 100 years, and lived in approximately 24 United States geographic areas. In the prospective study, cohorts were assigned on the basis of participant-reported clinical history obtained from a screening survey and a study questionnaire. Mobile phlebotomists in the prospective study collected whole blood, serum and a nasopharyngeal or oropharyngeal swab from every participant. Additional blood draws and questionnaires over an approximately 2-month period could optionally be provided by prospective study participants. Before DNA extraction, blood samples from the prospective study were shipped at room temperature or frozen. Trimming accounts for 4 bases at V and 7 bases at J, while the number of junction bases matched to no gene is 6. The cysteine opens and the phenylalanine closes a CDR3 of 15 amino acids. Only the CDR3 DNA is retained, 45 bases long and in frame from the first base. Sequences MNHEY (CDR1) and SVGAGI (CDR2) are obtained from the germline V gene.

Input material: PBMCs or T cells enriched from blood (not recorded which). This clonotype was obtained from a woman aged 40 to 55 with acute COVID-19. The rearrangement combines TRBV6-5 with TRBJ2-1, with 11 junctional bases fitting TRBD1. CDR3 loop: CASSWWGQGGNEQFF. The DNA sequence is TGTGCCAGCAGTTGGTGGGGACAGGGGGGTAATGAGCAGTTCTTC.